This T cell receptor beta chain is from a study of CD8+ T cells in alopecia areata. Study outcomes and limitations: Lesional scalp displayed greater clonality than normal scalp, most notably in alopecia totalis/universalis. Mice gave a clearer picture of TCR sharing than patients did, possibly for HLA-related reasons.

To note about this clone: What it binds is unknown.

The length of the CDR3 is 16 residues. Germline CDR1 is SQVTM and CDR2 is ANQGSEA. J was trimmed by 3 bases and V by 6 bases; bases with no gene match: 16. Sequencing used cDNA as its template, made by extracting RNA and reverse transcribing it. Profiled with immunoSEQ multiplex PCR; TCRdb holds only in-frame clones, not every one. The table records about 64,000 clones, roughly 40% of them present only once. Lesional scalp punch biopsies and peripheral blood were collected from alopecia areata patients. This sequence originates from a human donor with alopecia areata. Material: NKG2D-low CD8+ T cells sorted from blood. The V and J genes are TRBV29-1 and TRBJ1-1; 7 bases are a match to TRBD1. CDR3 nucleotides: TGCAGCGTCTCCTTGAGGGGGCATAGAGGAGACACTGAAGCTTTCTTT. It yields the protein CSVSLRGHRGDTEAFF.